Below are 15 T cell receptor beta chains sequenced from a single sample in a study of T cells in narcolepsy. The table came from immunoSEQ multiplex PCR; TCRdb's copy has only in-frame clones and leaves some out. The repertoire has around 27,000 clones, roughly 80% of them found once; the top ten carry about 0.69%. Sequencing was performed on CD45RA- memory CD4+ T cells from PBMCs. These receptors were obtained from a human donor with narcolepsy.

This clone was observed a single time. J is TRBJ1-3 and V is TRBV29-1; D remains unclear. Trimming shortened V by 6 bases and J by 0 bases, and 3 bases separated the two germline ends. Germline CDR1 and CDR2: SQVTM and ANQGSEA. This CDR3 contains 11 residues. Here the CDR3 DNA reads TGCAGCGTACGCTCTGGAAACACCATATATTTT. It encodes CSVRSGNTIYF.

The genes are TRBV9 and TRBJ2-7, with 11 bases that match TRBD2. CDR1 SGDLS and CDR2 YYNGEE come from the germline V gene. This CDR3 region has 16 residues. The junction had 9 bases not matched to a gene; V was cut back by 4 bases and J by 3 bases. CDR3 in DNA: TGTGCCAGCAGCCCGAGATCTAGCGGGGGGTACTACGAGCAGTACTTC. Protein sequence: CASSPRSSGGYYEQYF.

This chain links TRBV28 with TRBJ2-2, with D uncertain. The CDR3 spans 13 residues. Trimming stripped 4 bases from V and 8 bases from J, with 11 bases between. CDR1 and CDR2 from the germline V gene are MDHEN and SYDVKM. CDR3 amino acids: CASSWVGRGELFF. For the CDR3, the DNA is TGTGCCAGCAGTTGGGTTGGACGAGGGGAGCTGTTTTTT.

The V gene is TRBV9, the J gene TRBJ2-3; D uncertain. Deletions cut 3 bases from V and 0 bases from J, with 2 bases between. Germline V lookup: CDR1 SGDLS, CDR2 YYNGEE. CDR3 length: 12 amino acids. The DNA for the CDR3 is TGTGCCAGCAGCGAGAGCACAGATACGCAGTATTTT. Translating it yields CASSESTDTQYF.

This chain links TRBV19 with TRBJ2-7, with 8 positions matching TRBD2. Germline-derived CDR1 and CDR2 are LNHDA and SQIVND (reference sequence). The CDR3 contains 16 residues. Germline trimming cut 6 bases from V and 3 bases from J; bases unmatched to any gene: 13. The CDR3 region is CASSRTGGKGSYEQYF. CDR3 bases: TGTGCCAGTAGCCGGACGGGGGGGAAAGGAAGCTACGAGCAGTACTTC.

The chain couples TRBV5-8 to TRBJ2-7; 10 bases are a match to TRBD1. The CDR3 has 15 residues. Germline lookup yields CDR1 SGHTS and CDR2 YDEGEE. V shed 4 bases, J shed 7 bases, and the junction held 11 bases outside the gene matches. The CDR3 loop is CASSPSGQGGGEQYF. Written as DNA, the CDR3 is TGTGCCAGCAGCCCCTCAGGACAGGGGGGAGGAGAGCAGTACTTC.

This clone was recorded once. Relative to the germline gene, one junction end is altered; a read error may explain this. The chain links TRBV9 to TRBJ2-3; D is undetermined. Germline V lookup: CDR1 SGDLS, CDR2 YYNGEE. The CDR3 has 15 amino acids. DNA for the CDR3: TGTGTCAGCAGCGTATCCCCCCAGAGCACAGATACGCAGTATTTT. It yields the protein CVSSVSPQSTDTQYF.

The chain couples TRBV9 to TRBJ1-5; D gene ambiguous. Between the trimmed V and J ends, which lost 1 base and 7 bases, there was a span of 12 bases. Germline-derived CDR1 and CDR2 are SGDLS and YYNGEE. This CDR3 is built from 14 residues. CDR3 residues: CASSVLSAGQPQHF. The CDR3 nucleotides read TGTGCCAGCAGCGTACTCTCGGCAGGCCAGCCCCAGCATTTT.

The chain uses TRBV5-1 and TRBJ1-3; D remains unclear. This CDR3 is built from 15 residues. The V end was cut by 3 bases, the J end by 4 bases, with 14 bases between. The germline V gene has CDR1 SGHRS and CDR2 YFSETQ. The CDR3 loop reads CASSYDAPEGNTIYF. The CDR3 bases are TGCGCCAGCAGCTATGATGCCCCTGAGGGAAACACCATATATTTT. The full variable domain, completed using reference TRBV5-1 and TRBJ1-3, is KAGVTQTPRYLIKTRGQQVTLSCSPISGHRSVSWYQQTPGQGLQFLFEYFSETQRNKGNFPGRFSGRQFSNSRSEMNVSTLELGDSALYLCASSYDAPEGNTIYFGEGSWLTVV.

The J gene is TRBJ1-1, the V gene TRBV7-8; 10 bases map to TRBD1. The CDR3 loop spans 16 amino acids. With V trimmed by 4 bases and J by 0 bases, 5 bases remained unmatched. Germline CDR1 reads SGHVS; CDR2 reads FQNEAQ. The CDR3 DNA reads as TGTGCCAGCAGCTCAAGACAGGGGGCGATGAACACTGAAGCTTTCTTT. Translation gives CASSSRQGAMNTEAFF.

This clone appeared a few times. V and J are TRBV11-3 and TRBJ1-1; 7 positions match TRBD1. The CDR3 runs 14 residues. Looked up from germline, CDR1 is SGHNT and CDR2 is YENEEA. With V trimmed by 2 bases and J by 5 bases, 5 bases remained unmatched. Here the CDR3 reads CASSLRQGRTEAFF. In nucleotides, the CDR3 is TGTGCCAGCAGCTTACGACAGGGAAGGACTGAAGCTTTCTTT.

The rearrangement links TRBV15 to TRBJ1-2, with 7 positions matching TRBD1. With 5 bases clipped from V and 5 bases from J, the junction kept 8 bases outside the gene matches. The CDR3 is made up of 14 amino acids. CDR1 is LNHNV and CDR2 is YYDKDF in the germline V gene (reference sequence). The CDR3 region has the DNA TGTGCCACCAGCCCCCGGGACAGTGGGTATGGCTACACCTTC. Protein product: CATSPRDSGYGYTF.

The V call is TRBV5-4, the J call TRBJ2-1; a possible D gene is TRBD2 (6 bases). The V gene's germline CDR1 is SGHNT and CDR2 YYREEE (reference sequence). The CDR3 contains 16 residues. With 6 bases removed from V and 0 bases from J, the gap between germline ends came to 16 bases. The CDR3 coding sequence is TGTGCCAGCAACCCGCCGAACGGGAGCTCCTACAATGAGCAGTTCTTC. The encoded protein is CASNPPNGSSYNEQFF.

The chain joins TRBV28 to TRBJ2-2, with 7 nucleotides matching TRBD1. The V gene end was trimmed by 6 bases and the J gene end by 2 bases; junction bases not matched to a gene: 9. Germline lookup yields CDR1 MDHEN and CDR2 SYDVKM. The CDR3 covers 16 residues. CDR3 loop: CASSLPGTANTGELFF. CDR3 DNA sequence: TGTGCCAGCAGCTTACCCGGGACAGCTAACACCGGGGAGCTGTTTTTT.

This clone was seen a handful of times. The V and J genes are TRBV7-9 and TRBJ1-2; D is unresolved. Germline V gives CDR1 SEHNR, CDR2 FQNEAQ (reference sequence). This CDR3 is built from 14 residues. V dropped 2 bases and J dropped 4 bases, with 11 bases sitting between them. The CDR3 spells CASSLTAGFYGYTF. CDR3 DNA sequence: TGTGCCAGCAGCTTAACGGCAGGCTTCTATGGCTACACCTTC. The complete variable domain, with remaining parts taken from reference TRBV7-9 and TRBJ1-2, reads DTGVSQNPRHKITKRGQNVTFRCDPISEHNRLYWYRQTLGQGPEFLTYFQNEAQLEKSRLLSDRFSAERPKGSFSTLEIQRTEQGDSAMYLCASSLTAGFYGYTFGSGTRLTVV.